Listed below are T cell receptor beta chains from one sample, sequenced in a study of blood T cells in healthy people across ages. TCRdb ran MiXCR on the 5' RACE reads and lists one entry per CDR3 protein. The sample has about 940,000 distinct CDR3 sequences; around 49% are singletons. Input material: blood. Every receptor here comes from a man aged 30 to 39 in good health. The CDR3 runs from the conserved cysteine through the conserved F or W. D genes are given only for firm matches. The listing skips clone size in some rows; elsewhere it reads once, few, many or a size class.

>.|TRBV5-1|.|TRBJ1-5
TGCACCAGCAGCTTGGGAGGGGCCAATCAGCCCCAGCATTTT
CTSSLGGANQPQHF
>.|TRBV4-1|.|TRBJ2-7
TGCGCCAGCAGCCAAGGGACAGTTATCTACGAGCAGTACTTC
CASSQGTVIYEQYF
>many|TRBV12-3/TRBV12-4|.|TRBJ1-5
TGTGCCAGCAGCGTTTCCCAGGGACAGCCCCAGCATTTT
CASSVSQGQPQHF
>few|TRBV7-2|TRBD1|TRBJ1-2
TGTGCCAGCAGCTCGCAGGGGGCAGCTAACTATGGCTACACCTTC
CASSSQGAANYGYTF
>few|TRBV27|TRBD2|TRBJ2-1
TGTGCCAGCAGTTTCGTTCGGCTAGCGGGGGCTAGCTCCTACAATGAGCAGTTCTTC
CASSFVRLAGASSYNEQFF
>.|TRBV25-1|TRBD1|TRBJ1-3
TGTGCCAGCTCTGACAGGGACTCTGGAAACACCATATATTTT
CASSDRDSGNTIYF
>.|TRBV6-2/TRBV6-3|.|TRBJ2-5
TGTGCCAGCAGTTACTCTCGAACACAAGAGACCCAGTACTTC
CASSYSRTQETQYF
>few|TRBV15|TRBD2|TRBJ2-3
TGTGCCACCAGCAGAGATATAAGCGGGGGGTTCGATACGCAGTATTTT
CATSRDISGGFDTQYF
>.|TRBV12-3/TRBV12-4|.|TRBJ1-1
TGTGCCAGCAGCCCAACCCTAACTGAAGCTTTCTTT
CASSPTLTEAFF
>few|TRBV2|TRBD1|TRBJ1-2
TGTGCCAGCAGACCCAGACAGGGAGAGGGGTATGGCTACACCTTC
CASRPRQGEGYGYTF
>.|TRBV28|.|TRBJ2-5
TGTGCCAGCAGTCTATCGGCCAGGGGCCAAGGGACCCAGTACTTC
CASSLSARGQGTQYF
>few|TRBV4-1|.|TRBJ1-5
TGCGCCAGCAGCCAAGAATATCGTCAGCCCCAGCATTTT
CASSQEYRQPQHF
>.|TRBV28|TRBD2|TRBJ2-5
TGTGCCAACAACCCACTAGCGGGGGAAGAGACCCAGTACTTC
CANNPLAGEETQYF
>.|TRBV10-3|.|TRBJ2-1
TGTGCCATAGTACGGGGGGCGCGTGTGAATGAGCAGTTCTTC
CAIVRGARVNEQFF
>.|TRBV3-1|.|TRBJ2-1
TGTGCCAGCAGCCAAGAATTACTAGAGCAGTTCTTC
CASSQELLEQFF
>few|TRBV7-6|TRBD2|TRBJ2-3
TGTGCCAGCACCAATTCGGCGGGGGGGCCCACAGATACGCAGTATTTT
CASTNSAGGPTDTQYF
>.|TRBV10-3|.|TRBJ2-3
TGTGCCATCAGTGACGTGACTACGAGCACAGATACGCAGTATTTT
CAISDVTTSTDTQYF
>.|TRBV3-1|.|TRBJ1-1
TGTGCCAGCAGCCAACCGGGCAGGGAAGATTTGAACACTGAAGCTTTCTTT
CASSQPGREDLNTEAFF
>once|TRBV6-5|.|TRBJ2-5
TGTGCCAGCAGTTCCCCGGGGGACTCGCAAGAGACCCAGTACTTC
CASSSPGDSQETQYF
>many|TRBV3-1|.|TRBJ2-7
TGTGCCAGCAGCCTCGTCTGTCGGGTAGGTCCGGACGAGCAGTACTTC
CASSLVCRVGPDEQYF
>once|TRBV7-6|.|TRBJ1-2
TGTGCCAACAGCTGGGACCGGGACCAGAACCCCCTAAAATATGGCTACACCTTC
CANSWDRDQNPLKYGYTF
>few|TRBV7-2|.|TRBJ2-5
TGTGCCAGCAGCTCGGATAGGGCCCAGTACTTC
CASSSDRAQYF
>.|TRBV6-5|TRBD1|TRBJ2-1
TGTGCCAGCAGTTACTCACAGGGGATGTACAATGAGCAGTTCTTC
CASSYSQGMYNEQFF
>few|TRBV5-1|TRBD2|TRBJ2-1
TGCGCCAGCAGCAAATCGGGACTAGCGGGCTCCTACAATGAGCAGTTCTTC
CASSKSGLAGSYNEQFF
>.|TRBV15|.|TRBJ2-5
TGTGCCACCAGCAGAAGGCGGGAACAAGAGACCCAGTACTTC
CATSRRREQETQYF
>.|TRBV11-1|TRBD1|TRBJ2-5
TGTGCCAGCAGCCCCACAAGGACAGGGGAAGAGACCCAGTACTTC
CASSPTRTGEETQYF
>few|TRBV7-2|.|TRBJ2-3
TGTGCCAGCAGCCCGATGACGTACCTTTTGGAGTCAGATACGCAGTATTTT
CASSPMTYLLESDTQYF
>.|TRBV7-2|.|TRBJ1-6
TGTGCCAGCAGCTCGCTAGGGGGGCCTGGTTCACCCCTCCACTTT
CASSSLGGPGSPLHF
>.|TRBV6-6|TRBD1|TRBJ1-5
TGTGCCAGCAGTCGGACAGGGGAGAGTCAGCCCCAGCATTTT
CASSRTGESQPQHF
>.|TRBV5-5|TRBD1|TRBJ1-2
TGTGCCAGCAGCGACTACCGGGACAGAACTAACTATGGCTACACCTTC
CASSDYRDRTNYGYTF
>.|TRBV12-3/TRBV12-4|.|TRBJ2-3
TGTGCCAGCAGTTGGGGCATGGAGTACCTTACAGATACGCAGTATTTT
CASSWGMEYLTDTQYF
>.|TRBV18|TRBD2|TRBJ2-3
TGTGCCAGCTCACCACCCGGGGGGGGCCCGGATACGCAGTATTTT
CASSPPGGGPDTQYF
>.|TRBV5-5|TRBD1|TRBJ1-6
TGTGCCAGCAGCTCGGGACAGGGGACGGGCTCACCCCTCCACTTT
CASSSGQGTGSPLHF
>.|TRBV7-9|.|TRBJ2-5
TGTGCCAGCAACCAACAGGTCCAAGAGACCCAGTACTTC
CASNQQVQETQYF
>.|TRBV4-3|.|TRBJ2-3
TGCGCCAGCAGCCAAGATCGCACTGGGAGAGATGCGCAGTATTTT
CASSQDRTGRDAQYF
>.|TRBV7-9|.|TRBJ2-3
TGTGCCAGCAGCTTGGGCAGCGGGCAAAAGATAACCACAGATACGCAGTATTTT
CASSLGSGQKITTDTQYF
>.|TRBV27|.|TRBJ2-1
TGTGCCAGCAGTTTTACAGTCCGAGAGACCCAGTTCTTC
CASSFTVRETQFF
>.|TRBV20-1|TRBD1|TRBJ2-7
TGCAGTGCTAGATGTGAGGGACAGCTATCCTACGAGCAGTACTTC
CSARCEGQLSYEQYF
>few|TRBV9|.|TRBJ2-1
TGTGCCAGCAGTGCCACAGAGGGAGCCTACAATGAGCAGTTCTTC
CASSATEGAYNEQFF
>.|TRBV20-1|.|TRBJ1-1
TGCAGTGCTCCTCTACAGGGTGTGAACACTGAAGCTTTCTTT
CSAPLQGVNTEAFF
>.|TRBV6-2/TRBV6-3|TRBD2|TRBJ2-3
TGTGCCAGCAGCCGACCGGGACTAGAAGGGGATACGCAGTATTTT
CASSRPGLEGDTQYF
>.|TRBV7-2|.|TRBJ1-5
TGTGCCAGCAGTCTAACCGGGACCAAGGGCAATCAGCCCCAGCATTTT
CASSLTGTKGNQPQHF
>.|TRBV5-1|.|TRBJ2-7
TGCGCCAGCAGCCGGGAGGACAGTGAGCAGTACTTC
CASSREDSEQYF
>.|TRBV20-1|.|TRBJ1-2
TGCAGTGCTAGTTTCAGGGAGGATGGCTACACCTTC
CSASFREDGYTF
>.|TRBV6-2/TRBV6-3|TRBD2|TRBJ2-1
TGTGCCAGCAGTAACCCACGGGGGGGAGATGAGCAGTTCTTC
CASSNPRGGDEQFF
>many|TRBV9|.|TRBJ2-1
TGTGCCAGCAGCGCGACCACCCGACTGAATGGTGAGCAGTTCTTC
CASSATTRLNGEQFF
>.|TRBV12-3/TRBV12-4|TRBD1|TRBJ1-5
TGTGCCAGCAGTGGCCCGGGACAGGTGACTCAGCCCCAGCATTTT
CASSGPGQVTQPQHF
>once|TRBV10-3|TRBD1|TRBJ1-2
TGTGCCATCGTTTGGGACAGGGAAGATCCGGATGGCTACACCTTC
CAIVWDREDPDGYTF
>.|TRBV2|.|TRBJ2-3
TGTGCCAGCACCCTATTCACAGATACGCAGTATTTT
CASTLFTDTQYF